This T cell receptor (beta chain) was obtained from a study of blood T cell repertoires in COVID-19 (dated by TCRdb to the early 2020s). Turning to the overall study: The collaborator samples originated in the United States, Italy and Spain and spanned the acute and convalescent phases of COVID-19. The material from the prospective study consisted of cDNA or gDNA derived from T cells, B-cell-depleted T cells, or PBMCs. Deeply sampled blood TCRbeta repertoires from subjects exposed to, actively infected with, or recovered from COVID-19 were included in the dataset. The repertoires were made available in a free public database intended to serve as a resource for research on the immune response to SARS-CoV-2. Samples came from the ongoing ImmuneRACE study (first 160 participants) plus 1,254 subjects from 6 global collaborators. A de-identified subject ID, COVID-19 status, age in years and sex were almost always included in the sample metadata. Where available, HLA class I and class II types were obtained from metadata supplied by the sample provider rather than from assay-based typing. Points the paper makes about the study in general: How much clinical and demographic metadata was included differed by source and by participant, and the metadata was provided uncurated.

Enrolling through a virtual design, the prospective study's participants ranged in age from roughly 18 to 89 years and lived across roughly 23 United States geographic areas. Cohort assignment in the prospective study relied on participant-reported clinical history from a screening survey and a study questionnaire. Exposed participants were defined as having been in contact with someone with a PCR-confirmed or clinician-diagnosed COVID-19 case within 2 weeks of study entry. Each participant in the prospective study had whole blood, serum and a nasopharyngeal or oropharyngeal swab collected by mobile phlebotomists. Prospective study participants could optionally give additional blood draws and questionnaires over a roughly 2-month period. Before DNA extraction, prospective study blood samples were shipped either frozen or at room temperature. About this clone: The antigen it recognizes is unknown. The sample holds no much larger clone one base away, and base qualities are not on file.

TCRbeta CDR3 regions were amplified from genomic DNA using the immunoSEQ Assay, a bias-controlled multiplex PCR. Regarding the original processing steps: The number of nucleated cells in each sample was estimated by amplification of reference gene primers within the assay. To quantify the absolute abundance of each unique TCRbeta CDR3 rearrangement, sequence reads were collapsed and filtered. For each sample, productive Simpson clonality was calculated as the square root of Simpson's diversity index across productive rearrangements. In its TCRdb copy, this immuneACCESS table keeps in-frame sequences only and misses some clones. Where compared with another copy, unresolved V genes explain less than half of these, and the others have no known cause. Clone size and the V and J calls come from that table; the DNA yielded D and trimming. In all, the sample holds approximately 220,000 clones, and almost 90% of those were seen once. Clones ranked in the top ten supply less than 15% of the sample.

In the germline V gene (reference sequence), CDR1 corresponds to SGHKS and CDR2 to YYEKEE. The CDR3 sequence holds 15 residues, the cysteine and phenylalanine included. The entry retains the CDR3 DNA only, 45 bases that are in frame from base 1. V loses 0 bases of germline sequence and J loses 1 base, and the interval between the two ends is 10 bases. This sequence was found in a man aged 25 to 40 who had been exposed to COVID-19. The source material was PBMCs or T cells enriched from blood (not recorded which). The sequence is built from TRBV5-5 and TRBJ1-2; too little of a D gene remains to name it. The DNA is TGTGCCAGCAGCTTGGACGTCGAGGGTAACTATGGCTACACCTTC. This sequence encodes CASSLDVEGNYGYTF.